This T cell receptor (beta chain) is drawn from a study of identical twins. Study-wide points: Invariant MAIT and iNKT cells are populations that could partly confound zero-insertion analyses.

This clonotype was picked up many times. What it recognizes is unknown. TCRdb reprocessed the 5' RACE reads with MiXCR, giving one entry per CDR3 protein. The sample records over 250,000 distinct CDR3 sequences, roughly 9.7% being singletons. Losses at the gene ends were 4 bases for V and 6 bases for J; bases not matched to a gene: 8. The germline V gene has CDR1 LGHNA and CDR2 YSLEER. This CDR3 spans 15 amino acids. This sample was also put to use in a study of yellow fever vaccine responses in identical twins. This second study notes: In identical twins, vaccine T cell responses appeared partly shared and partly individual.

This receptor was taken from a young woman in good health. This chain uses TRBV4-3 with TRBJ2-1, with 8 nucleotides matching TRBD1. Sequencing was carried out using CD8+ T cells sorted from blood. CDR3: CASSPGQGISNEQFF. The CDR3 DNA follows: TGCGCCAGCAGCCCAGGACAGGGTATTTCCAATGAGCAGTTCTTC.